The next 14 T cell receptor beta chains were all read from a single sample in a study of cytotoxic CD8 clonotypes in ibrutinib-treated CLL. Produced via immunoSEQ multiplex PCR; TCRdb's table is partial and in-frame only. The sample includes 110,000 or so clones, approximately 56% seen only once; the top ten take 37%. Sample: PBMCs, taken after 24 months of ibrutinib treatment. These receptors all stem from a human donor with chronic lymphocytic leukemia.

V gene TRBV6-5 combines with J gene TRBJ2-7; D is undetermined. Germline V gives CDR1 MNHEY, CDR2 SVGAGI. The CDR3 covers 14 residues. V dropped 5 bases and J dropped 2 bases, with 13 bases sitting between them. CDR3 amino acids: CASSRSFEAYEQYF. As DNA, the CDR3 is TGTGCCAGCAGTAGGTCCTTCGAGGCCTACGAGCAGTACTTC.

V is TRBV5-1 and J is TRBJ2-7; D is possibly TRBD2 (6 bases). The CDR3 sequence is 16 residues long. V lost 0 bases, J lost 1 base, and 14 bases lay in between. Germline-derived CDR1 and CDR2 are SGHRS and YFSETQ. This CDR3 is CASSLGLKGTSYEQYF. CDR3 in DNA: TGCGCCAGCAGCTTGGGTTTAAAGGGGACTTCCTACGAGCAGTACTTC.

This sequence joins TRBV13 and TRBJ2-1; D gene ambiguous. V lost 4 bases and J lost 12, with 10 bases in between. Germline V gene lookup returns CDR1 PRHDT and CDR2 FYEKMQ (reference sequence). This CDR3 region has 11 residues. The CDR3 DNA follows: TGTGCCAGCAGCTCAAGCTCGCTGCAGTTCTTC. It encodes CASSSSSLQFF. The full variable domain, its missing parts supplied by reference TRBV13 and TRBJ2-1, is AAGVIQSPRHLIKEKRETATLKCYPIPRHDTVYWYQQGPGQDPQFLISFYEKMQSDKGSIPDRFSAQQFSDYHSELNMSSLELGDSALYFCASSSSSLQFFGPGTRLTVL.

This chain connects TRBV18 to TRBJ1-5; no clear D gene. The CDR3 runs to 14 residues. V was cut by 2 bases and J by 6 bases, with 11 bases left in between. The germline gives CDR1 KGHSH, CDR2 LQKENI. DNA of the CDR3: TGTGCCAGCTCACCAGGAGCAGGAGGTCAGCCCCAGCATTTT. It specifies CASSPGAGGQPQHF.

V is TRBV10-2 and J is TRBJ2-5, with D possibly matching TRBD2 (6 bases). Between the trimmed V and J ends, which lost 3 bases and 4 bases, there was a span of 12 bases. The CDR3 contains 14 residues. Per germline, CDR1 WSHSY and CDR2 SAAADI. The CDR3: CASSDWQGGETQYF. CDR3 in DNA: TGCGCCAGCAGTGATTGGCAGGGAGGAGAGACCCAGTACTTC.

This chain links TRBV25-1 with TRBJ1-6; D is possibly TRBD1 (6 bases). The CDR3 sequence is 17 residues long. The V gene lost 2 bases and the J gene lost 10 bases, with 21 bases spanning the gap. CDR1 and CDR2 (germline): MGHDK, SYGVNS. CDR3 residues: CASSEGVLGDIGSPLHF. As DNA, the CDR3 is TGTGCCAGCAGTGAAGGCGTGTTGGGGGACATCGGGTCACCCCTCCACTTT.

J is TRBJ2-5 and V is TRBV29-1; 13 bases match TRBD2. V shed 1 base, J shed 4 bases, and the junction held 6 bases outside the gene matches. Looked up from germline, CDR1 is SQVTM and CDR2 is ANQGSEA. The CDR3 is 16 amino acids. The CDR3 protein is CSVEGLAGGLRETQYF. Written as DNA, the CDR3 is TGCAGCGTTGAAGGACTAGCGGGGGGACTTAGAGAGACCCAGTACTTC.

This clone has just a few counts. The chain recombines TRBV5-1 with TRBJ1-5, with TRBD1 as a possible D gene (5 bases). The CDR3 spans 15 residues. CDR1 is SGHRS and CDR2 is YFSETQ in the germline V gene. V gave up 4 bases and J gave up 6 bases, with 17 bases separating them. The CDR3 spells CASSPDAGVGQPQHF. DNA for the CDR3: TGCGCCAGCAGCCCCGACGCGGGGGTAGGTCAGCCCCAGCATTTT.

This clone has only a few counts. V is TRBV18 and J is TRBJ1-3, with 9 bases lining up with TRBD1. Germline assignment: CDR1 KGHSH and CDR2 LQKENI. CDR3 length: 16 residues. V was clipped by 2 bases and J by 4 bases; unmatched bases: 6. As DNA, the CDR3 is TGTGCCAGCTCACCATCGGGACAGGGTTCGGGAAACACCATATATTTT. Translation gives CASSPSGQGSGNTIYF.

V and J are TRBV25-1 and TRBJ2-1, with D unresolved. Germline-derived CDR1 and CDR2 are MGHDK and SYGVNS. The CDR3 has 14 residues. The V and J ends lost 2 bases and 10 bases respectively, with 15 bases between them. This chain's CDR3 is CASSEIGFYLEQFF. Written as DNA, the CDR3 is TGTGCCAGCAGTGAAATAGGGTTTTACTTAGAGCAGTTCTTC.

The chain links TRBV6-1 to TRBJ1-1; D is perhaps TRBD1 (5 bases). From germline, CDR1 is MNHNS and CDR2 SASEGT. Deletions cut 0 bases from V and 4 bases from J, with 15 bases between. The CDR3 has 16 amino acids. This CDR3 is CASSEALRGGITEAFF. In DNA, the CDR3 is TGTGCCAGCAGTGAAGCTCTTCGCGGGGGTATCACTGAAGCTTTCTTT.

This chain uses TRBV9 with TRBJ2-7; maybe TRBD2 (5 bases). Trimming took off 10 bases at V and 3 bases at J, with 14 bases between the two ends. The CDR3 runs 12 residues. Germline V gene sequence: CDR1 SGDLS, CDR2 YYNGEE. CDR3 in DNA: TGTGCCTCTGGCGGGTCAGGCTACGAGCAGTACTTC. This sequence encodes CASGGSGYEQYF.

The chain combines TRBV9 with TRBJ2-2; 8 bases are shared with TRBD2. V lost 2 bases to trimming and J lost 1 base; unmatched junction nucleotides: 1. The CDR3 is made up of 15 amino acids. CDR1 and CDR2 from the germline V gene are SGDLS and YYNGEE. The CDR3 coding sequence is TGTGCCAGCAGCGTGAGCGGGGGGAACACCGGGGAGCTGTTTTTT. Protein product: CASSVSGGNTGELFF.

The chain couples TRBV4-2 to TRBJ2-2; the D gene is possibly TRBD1 (5 bases). V was clipped by 4 bases and J by 7 bases, with 16 bases between them. Germline CDR1 is LGHNA and CDR2 is YNFKEQ. The CDR3 sequence is 15 residues long. CDR3: CASSLPAGLSGELFF. CDR3 DNA: TGTGCCAGCAGCCTCCCAGCAGGGCTCAGCGGGGAGCTGTTTTTT.